The subject of this entry is one TCR beta chain. Its antigen is still unknown. The data were taken from a study of T cell responses to AZD1222 COVID-19 vaccine. Study-wide findings and caveats: Most donors were white British and more were female, and clonal diversity was possibly underestimated. Targeting of unmutated variant regions was reportedly seen in nearly half of spike-specific TCRs. Vaccination with two AZD1222 doses was followed by a rise in Spike-specific TCR breadth and depth.

Using immunoSEQ multiplex PCR, the repertoire was profiled, and TCRdb retains in-frame clones only, with some absent. The sample gives 150,000 to 200,000 clones, 90% to 95% of which show up once; roughly 4.3% is in the top ten. Germline-derived CDR1 and CDR2 are LGHNT and FRNRAP. The CDR3 length is 14 residues. The V end was cut by 3 bases, the J end by 7 bases, with 15 bases between. The rearrangement joins TRBV12-5 to TRBJ1-2; weak D call: TRBD1 (5 bases). This TCR came from an adult in good health. Sequenced here: peripheral blood, sampled on day 0 of MenACWY control vaccination. The CDR3 region has the DNA TGTGCTAGTGGTTTTGCAGGGTTCTCCTTTGGCTACACCTTC. Translating it yields CASGFAGFSFGYTF.